This TCR beta chain derives from a study of shared clonotypes between healthy human individuals. Germline V gene lookup returns CDR1 MRHNA and CDR2 SNTAGT. J lost 11 bases, V lost 4 bases, and 8 bases had no gene match. This CDR3 comprises 13 residues. Study-level findings and limits: An effect of sequencing depth on clonotype sharing among donors was expected. The naive CD4 repertoires of several donors were compared, and approximately 5% of clonotypes were shared. The study found lower generation probabilities in non-shared clonotypes than in those shared by all four donors.

As to this clone: Its antigen is unknown.

Genomic DNA (from each subset) was split evenly across several immunoSEQ plates. Data came from immunoSEQ multiplex PCR; TCRdb stores just in-frame clones and leaves some out. The sample yields about 2.5 million clones, approximately 90% seen once. The origin of this receptor is a man aged 18-30 years in good health. Some clones in this sample may be carry-over from other donors' samples. Sequenced: naive CD4+ T cells from PBMCs. The subset: CD45RA+ positively selected. This chain links TRBV6-4 with TRBJ1-5; 7 bases line up with TRBD1. The CDR3 DNA reads as TGTGCCAGCAGTGCCGAGACAGGGTCGGCCCAGCATTTT. It yields the protein CASSAETGSAQHF.